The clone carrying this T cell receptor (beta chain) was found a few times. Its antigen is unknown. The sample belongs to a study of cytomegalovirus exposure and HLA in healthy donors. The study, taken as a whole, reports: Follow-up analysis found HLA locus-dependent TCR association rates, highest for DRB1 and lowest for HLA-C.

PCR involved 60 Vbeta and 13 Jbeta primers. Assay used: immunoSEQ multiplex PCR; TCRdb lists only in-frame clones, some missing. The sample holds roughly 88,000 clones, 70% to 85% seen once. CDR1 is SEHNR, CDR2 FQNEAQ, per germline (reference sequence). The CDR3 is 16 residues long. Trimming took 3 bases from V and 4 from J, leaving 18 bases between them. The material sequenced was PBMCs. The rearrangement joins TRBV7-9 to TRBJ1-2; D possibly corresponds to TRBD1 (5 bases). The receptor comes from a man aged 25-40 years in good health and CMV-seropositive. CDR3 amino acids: CASSFGRAKDSYGYTF. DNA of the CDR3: TGTGCCAGCAGCTTTGGCAGGGCGAAGGATAGCTATGGCTACACCTTC.